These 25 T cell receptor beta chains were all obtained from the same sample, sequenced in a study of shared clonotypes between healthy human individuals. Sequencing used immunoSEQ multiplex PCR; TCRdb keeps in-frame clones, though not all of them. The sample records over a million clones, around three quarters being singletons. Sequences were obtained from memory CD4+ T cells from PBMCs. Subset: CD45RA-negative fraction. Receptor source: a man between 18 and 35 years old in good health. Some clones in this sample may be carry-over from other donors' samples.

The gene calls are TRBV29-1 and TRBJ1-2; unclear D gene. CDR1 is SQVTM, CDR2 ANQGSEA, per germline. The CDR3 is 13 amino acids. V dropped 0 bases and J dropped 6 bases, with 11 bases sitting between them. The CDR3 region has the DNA TGCAGCGTTGAAGATTTCTCGACGGATGGCTACACCTTC. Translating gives CSVEDFSTDGYTF.

The CDR3 bases are TGCGCCAGCAGCCAAGATCGTAACTCTGGAAACACCATATATTTT. Translating gives CASSQDRNSGNTIYF. V is TRBV4-3 and J is TRBJ1-3; D is ambiguous. V was trimmed by 0 bases and J by 0 bases, leaving 6 bases between them. CDR3 length equals 15 residues. Germline V gene sequence: CDR1 LGHNA, CDR2 YSLEER.

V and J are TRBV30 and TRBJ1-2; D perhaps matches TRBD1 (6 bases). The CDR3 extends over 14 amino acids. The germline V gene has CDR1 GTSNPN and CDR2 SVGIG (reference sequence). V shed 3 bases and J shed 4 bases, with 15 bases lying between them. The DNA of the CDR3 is TGTGCCTGGAGGTGGACAGTGGCGGGCTATGGCTACACCTTC. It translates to CAWRWTVAGYGYTF.

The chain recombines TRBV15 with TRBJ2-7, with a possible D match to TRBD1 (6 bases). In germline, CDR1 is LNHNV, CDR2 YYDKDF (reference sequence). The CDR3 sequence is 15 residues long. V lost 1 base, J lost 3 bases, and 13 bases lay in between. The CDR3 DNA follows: TGTGCCACCAGCAGAGTTGGGGGCCAACGCTACGAGCAGTACTTC. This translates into CATSRVGGQRYEQYF.

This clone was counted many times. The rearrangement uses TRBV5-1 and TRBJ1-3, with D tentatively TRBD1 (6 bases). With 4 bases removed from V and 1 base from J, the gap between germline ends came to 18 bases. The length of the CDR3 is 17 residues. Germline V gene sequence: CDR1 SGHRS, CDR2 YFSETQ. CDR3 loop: CASSRNREGGSGNTIYF. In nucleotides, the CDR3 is TGCGCCAGCAGCCGGAACAGGGAAGGCGGTTCTGGAAACACCATATATTTT.

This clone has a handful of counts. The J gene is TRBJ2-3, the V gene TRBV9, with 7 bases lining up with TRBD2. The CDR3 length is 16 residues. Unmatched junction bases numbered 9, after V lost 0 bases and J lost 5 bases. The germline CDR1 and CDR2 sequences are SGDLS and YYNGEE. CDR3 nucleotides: TGTGCCAGCAGCGTAGGGGGAGCGGGAATGGTAGATACGCAGTATTTT. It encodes CASSVGGAGMVDTQYF. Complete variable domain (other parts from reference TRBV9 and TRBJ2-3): DSGVTQTPKHLITATGQRVTLRCSPRSGDLSVYWYQQSLDQGLQFLIQYYNGEERAKGNILERFSAQQFPDLHSELNLSSLELGDSALYFCASSVGGAGMVDTQYFGPGTRLTVL.

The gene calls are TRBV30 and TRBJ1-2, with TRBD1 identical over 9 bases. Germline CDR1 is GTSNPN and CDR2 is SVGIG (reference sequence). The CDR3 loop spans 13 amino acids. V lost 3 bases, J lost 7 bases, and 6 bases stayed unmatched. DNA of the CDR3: TGTGCCTGGAGGAAACAGGGGGCGGGTGGCTACACCTTC. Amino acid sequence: CAWRKQGAGGYTF.

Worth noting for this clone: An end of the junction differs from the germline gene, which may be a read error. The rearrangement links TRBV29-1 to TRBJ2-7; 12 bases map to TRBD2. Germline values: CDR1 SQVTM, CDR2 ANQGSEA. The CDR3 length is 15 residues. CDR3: CSVEGLAGRTYEQYF. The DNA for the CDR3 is TGCAGCGTCGAAGGACTAGCGGGAAGGACCTACGAGCAGTACTTC.

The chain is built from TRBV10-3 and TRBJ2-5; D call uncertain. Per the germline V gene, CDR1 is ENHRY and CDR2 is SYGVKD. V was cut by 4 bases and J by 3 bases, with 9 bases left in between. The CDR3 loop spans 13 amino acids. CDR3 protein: CAISGGIEETQYF. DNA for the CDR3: TGTGCCATCAGTGGAGGAATCGAAGAGACCCAGTACTTC.

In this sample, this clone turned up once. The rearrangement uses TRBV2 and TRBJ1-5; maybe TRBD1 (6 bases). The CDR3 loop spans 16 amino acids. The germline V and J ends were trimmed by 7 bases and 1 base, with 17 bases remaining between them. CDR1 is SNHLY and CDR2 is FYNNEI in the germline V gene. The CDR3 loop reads CASTEGGTRSNQPQHF. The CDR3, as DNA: TGTGCCAGCACCGAGGGAGGGACAAGGAGCAATCAGCCCCAGCATTTT.

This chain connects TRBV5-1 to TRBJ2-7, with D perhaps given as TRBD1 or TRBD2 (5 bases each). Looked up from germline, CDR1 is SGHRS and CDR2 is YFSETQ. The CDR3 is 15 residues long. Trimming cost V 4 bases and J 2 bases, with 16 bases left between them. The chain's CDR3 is CASSPGTAMPYEQYF. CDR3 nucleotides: TGCGCCAGCAGCCCGGGGACCGCGATGCCCTACGAGCAGTACTTC. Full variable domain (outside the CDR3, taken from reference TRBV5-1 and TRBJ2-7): KAGVTQTPRYLIKTRGQQVTLSCSPISGHRSVSWYQQTPGQGLQFLFEYFSETQRNKGNFPGRFSGRQFSNSRSEMNVSTLELGDSALYLCASSPGTAMPYEQYFGPGTRLTVT.

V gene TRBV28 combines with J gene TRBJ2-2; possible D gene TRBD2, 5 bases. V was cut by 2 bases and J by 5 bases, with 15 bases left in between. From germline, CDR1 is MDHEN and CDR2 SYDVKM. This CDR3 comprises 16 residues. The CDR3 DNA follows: TGTGCCAGCAGTTTACCGGGATTAGCTGGGACCGGGGAGCTGTTTTTT. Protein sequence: CASSLPGLAGTGELFF.

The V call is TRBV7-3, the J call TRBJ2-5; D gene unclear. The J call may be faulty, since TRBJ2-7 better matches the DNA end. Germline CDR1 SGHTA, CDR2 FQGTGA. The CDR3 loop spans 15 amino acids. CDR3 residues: CASSLTSQTSYEQYF. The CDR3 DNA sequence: TGTGCCAGCAGCTTAACGTCGCAGACATCCTACGAGCAGTACTTC.

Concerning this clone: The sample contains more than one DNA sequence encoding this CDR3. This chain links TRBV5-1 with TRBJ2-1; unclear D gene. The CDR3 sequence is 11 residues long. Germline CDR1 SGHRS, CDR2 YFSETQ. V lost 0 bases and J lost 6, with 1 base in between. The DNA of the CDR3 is TGCGCCAGCAGCTTGGCCAATGAGCAGTTCTTC. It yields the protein CASSLANEQFF.

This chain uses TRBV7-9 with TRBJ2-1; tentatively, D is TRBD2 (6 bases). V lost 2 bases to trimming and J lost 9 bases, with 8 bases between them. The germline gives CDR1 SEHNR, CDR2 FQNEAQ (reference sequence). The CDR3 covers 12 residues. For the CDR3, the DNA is TGTGCCAGCAGCTTAACGGGAGCTGAGCAGTTCTTC. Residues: CASSLTGAEQFF.

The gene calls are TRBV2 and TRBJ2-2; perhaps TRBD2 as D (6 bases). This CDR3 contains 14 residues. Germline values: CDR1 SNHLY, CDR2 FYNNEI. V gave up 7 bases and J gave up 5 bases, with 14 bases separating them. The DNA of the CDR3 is TGTGCCAGCATGGGGGGACGGGGGACCGGGGAGCTGTTTTTT. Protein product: CASMGGRGTGELFF.

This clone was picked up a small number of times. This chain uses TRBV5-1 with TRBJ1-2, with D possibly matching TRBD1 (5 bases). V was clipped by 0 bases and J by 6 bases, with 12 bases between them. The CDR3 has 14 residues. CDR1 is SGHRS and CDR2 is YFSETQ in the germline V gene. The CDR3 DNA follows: TGCGCCAGCAGCTTGGCCGAGGGGATAGATGGCTACACCTTC. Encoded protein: CASSLAEGIDGYTF.

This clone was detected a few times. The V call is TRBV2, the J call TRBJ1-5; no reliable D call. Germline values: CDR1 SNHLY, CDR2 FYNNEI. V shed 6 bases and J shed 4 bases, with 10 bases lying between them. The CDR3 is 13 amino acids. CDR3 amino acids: CASSPDFNQPQHF. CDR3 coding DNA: TGTGCCAGCAGCCCGGACTTTAATCAGCCCCAGCATTTT.

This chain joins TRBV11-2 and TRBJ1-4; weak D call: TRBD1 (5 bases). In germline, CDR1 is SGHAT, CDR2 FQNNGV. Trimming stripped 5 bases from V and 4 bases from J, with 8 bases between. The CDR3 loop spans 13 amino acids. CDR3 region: CASSRDGNEKLFF. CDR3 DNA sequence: TGTGCCAGCAGCCGGGACGGTAATGAAAAACTGTTTTTT. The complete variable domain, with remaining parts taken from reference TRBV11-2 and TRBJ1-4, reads EAGVAQSPRYKIIEKRQSVAFWCNPISGHATLYWYQQILGQGPKLLIQFQNNGVVDDSQLPKDRFSAERLKGVDSTLKIQPAKLEDSAVYLCASSRDGNEKLFFGSGTQLSVL.

CDR3 loop: CASSSAPGARGETQYF. CDR3 DNA sequence: TGCGCCAGCAGCTCCGCTCCGGGAGCCCGGGGGGAGACCCAGTACTTC. The chain is built from TRBV5-1 and TRBJ2-5; a weak D match, TRBD2 (6 bases). The ends were cut back, 3 bases at V and 5 bases at J, with 20 bases in the middle. The germline gives CDR1 SGHRS, CDR2 YFSETQ. CDR3 length: 16 amino acids. The full variable domain, with the rest looked up from reference TRBV5-1 and TRBJ2-5, is KAGVTQTPRYLIKTRGQQVTLSCSPISGHRSVSWYQQTPGQGLQFLFEYFSETQRNKGNFPGRFSGRQFSNSRSEMNVSTLELGDSALYLCASSSAPGARGETQYFGPGTRLLVL.

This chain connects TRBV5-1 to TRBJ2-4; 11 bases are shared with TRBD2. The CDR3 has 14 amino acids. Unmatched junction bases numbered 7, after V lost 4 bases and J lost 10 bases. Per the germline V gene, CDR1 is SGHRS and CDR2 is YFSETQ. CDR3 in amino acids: CASSRTSGRGIQYF. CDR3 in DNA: TGCGCCAGCAGCCGTACTAGCGGGAGAGGGATTCAGTACTTC.

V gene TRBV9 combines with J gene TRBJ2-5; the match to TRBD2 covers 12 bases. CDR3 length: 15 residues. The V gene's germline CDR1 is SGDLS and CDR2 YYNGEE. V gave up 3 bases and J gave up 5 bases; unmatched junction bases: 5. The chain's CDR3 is CASSARLAGDETQYF. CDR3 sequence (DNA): TGTGCCAGCAGCGCCCGACTAGCGGGAGACGAGACCCAGTACTTC.

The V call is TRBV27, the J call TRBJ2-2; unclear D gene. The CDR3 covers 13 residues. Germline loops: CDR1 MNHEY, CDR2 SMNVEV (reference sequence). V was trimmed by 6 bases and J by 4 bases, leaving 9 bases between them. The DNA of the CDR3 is TGTGCCAGCAGGGTATTCGGCACCGGGGAGCTGTTTTTT. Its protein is CASRVFGTGELFF.

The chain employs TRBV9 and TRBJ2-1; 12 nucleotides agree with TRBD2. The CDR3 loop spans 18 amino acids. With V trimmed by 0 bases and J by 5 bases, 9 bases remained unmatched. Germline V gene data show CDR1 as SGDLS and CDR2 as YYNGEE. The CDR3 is CASSVGGSSGRADNEQFF. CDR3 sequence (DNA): TGTGCCAGCAGCGTAGGCGGTTCTAGCGGGAGGGCCGACAATGAGCAGTTCTTC.

CDR3 sequence: CASSPAAGTDLYEQYF. DNA of the CDR3: TGTGCCAGCAGCCCTGCCGCCGGGACAGACCTCTACGAGCAGTACTTC. J is TRBJ2-7 and V is TRBV4-2; TRBD1 matches at 7 bases. This CDR3 comprises 16 residues. Germline V gene lookup returns CDR1 LGHNA and CDR2 YNFKEQ. Trimming took 4 bases from V and 3 from J; bases not matched to a gene: 12.